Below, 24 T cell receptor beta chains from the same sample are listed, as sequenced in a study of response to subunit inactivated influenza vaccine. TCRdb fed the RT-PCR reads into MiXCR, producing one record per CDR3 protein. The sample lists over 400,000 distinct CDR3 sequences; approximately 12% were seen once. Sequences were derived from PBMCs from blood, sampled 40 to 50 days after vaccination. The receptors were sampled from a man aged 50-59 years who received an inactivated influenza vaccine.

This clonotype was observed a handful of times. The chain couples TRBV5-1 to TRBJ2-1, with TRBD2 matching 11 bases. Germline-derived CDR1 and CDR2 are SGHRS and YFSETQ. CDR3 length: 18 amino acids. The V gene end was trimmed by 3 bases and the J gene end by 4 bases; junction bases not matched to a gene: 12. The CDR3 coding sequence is TGCGCCAGCAGCTGGAGTCCCGTGACTAGCGGGAAGTACAATGAGCAGTTCTTC. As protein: CASSWSPVTSGKYNEQFF.

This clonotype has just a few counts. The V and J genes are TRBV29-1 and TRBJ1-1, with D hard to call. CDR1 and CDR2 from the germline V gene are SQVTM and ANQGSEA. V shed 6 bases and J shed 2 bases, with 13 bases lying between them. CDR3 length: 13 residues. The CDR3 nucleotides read TGCAGCGTCGCCCCCGGCACCAACACTGAAGCTTTCTTT. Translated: CSVAPGTNTEAFF.

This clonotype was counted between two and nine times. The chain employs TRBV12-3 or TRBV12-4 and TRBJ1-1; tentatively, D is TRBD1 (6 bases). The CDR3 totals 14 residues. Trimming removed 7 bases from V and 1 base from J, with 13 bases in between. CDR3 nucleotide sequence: TGTGCCAGCACCCATTCGACAGGGAACACTGAAGCTTTCTTT. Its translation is CASTHSTGNTEAFF.

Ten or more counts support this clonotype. CDR3 residues: CASSGGHRLSGYTF. CDR3 bases: TGTGCCAGCAGTGGGGGCCACAGGCTCTCGGGCTACACCTTC. The chain has TRBV12-3 or TRBV12-4 and TRBJ1-2; D is perhaps TRBD1 (6 bases). This CDR3 is built from 14 residues. V was clipped by 5 bases and J by 8 bases, with 18 bases between them.

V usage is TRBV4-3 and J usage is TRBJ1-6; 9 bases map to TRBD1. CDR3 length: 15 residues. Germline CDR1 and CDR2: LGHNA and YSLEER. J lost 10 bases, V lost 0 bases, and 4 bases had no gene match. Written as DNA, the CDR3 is TGCGCCAGCAGCCAAGATGGGACAGGGAACTCACCCCTCCACTTT. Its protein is CASSQDGTGNSPLHF.

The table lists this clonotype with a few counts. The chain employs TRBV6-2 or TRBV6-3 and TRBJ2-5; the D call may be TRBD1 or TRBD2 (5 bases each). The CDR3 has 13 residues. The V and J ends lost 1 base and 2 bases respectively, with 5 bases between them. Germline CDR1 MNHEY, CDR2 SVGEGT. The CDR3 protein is CASSYWGQETQYF. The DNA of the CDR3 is TGTGCCAGCAGTTACTGGGGGCAAGAGACCCAGTACTTC.

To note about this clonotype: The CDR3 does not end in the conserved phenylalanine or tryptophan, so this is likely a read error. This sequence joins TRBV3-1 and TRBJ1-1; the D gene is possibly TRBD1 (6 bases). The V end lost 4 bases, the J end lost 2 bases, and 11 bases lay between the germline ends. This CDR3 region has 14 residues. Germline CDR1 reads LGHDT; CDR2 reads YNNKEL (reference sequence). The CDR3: CASSLGQFNTEAFL. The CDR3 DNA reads TGTGCCAGCAGCCTTGGACAGTTTAACACTGAAGCTTTCCTT.

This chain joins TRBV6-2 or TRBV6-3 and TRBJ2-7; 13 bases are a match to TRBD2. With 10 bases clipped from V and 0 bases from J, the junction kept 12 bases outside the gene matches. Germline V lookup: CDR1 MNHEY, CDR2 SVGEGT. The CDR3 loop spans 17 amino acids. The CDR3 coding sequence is TGTGCCACGGATGGACTAGCGGGGGCGAAGAGCTCCTACGAGCAGTACTTC. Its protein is CATDGLAGAKSSYEQYF.

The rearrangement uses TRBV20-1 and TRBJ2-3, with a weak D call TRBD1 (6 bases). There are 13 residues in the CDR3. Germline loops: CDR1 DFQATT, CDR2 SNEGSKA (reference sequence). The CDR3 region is CTGWGLDTDTQYF. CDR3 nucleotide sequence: TGCACAGGGTGGGGGCTAGACACAGATACGCAGTATTTT.

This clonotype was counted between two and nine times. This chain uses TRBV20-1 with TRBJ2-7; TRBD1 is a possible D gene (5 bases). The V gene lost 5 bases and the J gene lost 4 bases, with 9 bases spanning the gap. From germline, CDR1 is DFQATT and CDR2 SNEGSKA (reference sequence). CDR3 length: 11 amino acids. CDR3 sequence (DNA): TGCAGTGCTTTCCAGGGTTACGAGCAGTACTTC. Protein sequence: CSAFQGYEQYF.

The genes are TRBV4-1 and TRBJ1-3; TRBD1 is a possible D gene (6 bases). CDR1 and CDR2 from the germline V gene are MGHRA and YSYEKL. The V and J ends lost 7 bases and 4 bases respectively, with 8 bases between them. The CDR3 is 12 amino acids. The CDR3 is CASKGGGNTIYF. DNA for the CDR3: TGCGCCAGCAAAGGGGGAGGAAACACCATATATTTT.

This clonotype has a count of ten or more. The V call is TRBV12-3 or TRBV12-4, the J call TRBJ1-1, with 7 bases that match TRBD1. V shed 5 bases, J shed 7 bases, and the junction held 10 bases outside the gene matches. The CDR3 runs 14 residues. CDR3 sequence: CASSPDRDSLEAFF. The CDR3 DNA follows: TGTGCCAGCAGTCCCGACCGGGACAGTCTTGAAGCTTTCTTT.

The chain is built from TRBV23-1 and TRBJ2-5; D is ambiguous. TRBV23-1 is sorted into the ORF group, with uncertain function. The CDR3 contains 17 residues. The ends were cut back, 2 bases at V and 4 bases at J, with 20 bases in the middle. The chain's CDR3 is CASSQSKRLPMGETQYF. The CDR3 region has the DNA TGCGCCAGCAGTCAAAGTAAACGGCTACCTATGGGAGAGACCCAGTACTTC.

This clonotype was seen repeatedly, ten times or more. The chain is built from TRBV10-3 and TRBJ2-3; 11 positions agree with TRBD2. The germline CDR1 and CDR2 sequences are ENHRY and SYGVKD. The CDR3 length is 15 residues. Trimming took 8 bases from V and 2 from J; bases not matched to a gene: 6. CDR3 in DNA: TGTGCCATCGAAGGTAGCGGGGGGGCCACAGATACGCAGTATTTT. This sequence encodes CAIEGSGGATDTQYF.

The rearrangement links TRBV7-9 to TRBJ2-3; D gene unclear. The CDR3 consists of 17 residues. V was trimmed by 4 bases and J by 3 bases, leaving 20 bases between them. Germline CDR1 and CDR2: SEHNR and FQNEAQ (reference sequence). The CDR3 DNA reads TGTGCCAGCAGCTCAACCATTCGGGCAGGAGTTACAGATACGCAGTATTTT. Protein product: CASSSTIRAGVTDTQYF.

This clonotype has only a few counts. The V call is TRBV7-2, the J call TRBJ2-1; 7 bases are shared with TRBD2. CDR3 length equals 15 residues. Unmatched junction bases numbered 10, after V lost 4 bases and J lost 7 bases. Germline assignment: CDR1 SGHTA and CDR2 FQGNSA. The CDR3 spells CASSSRAAGWNEQFF. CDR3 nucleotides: TGTGCCAGCAGCTCAAGGGCAGCGGGGTGGAATGAGCAGTTCTTC.

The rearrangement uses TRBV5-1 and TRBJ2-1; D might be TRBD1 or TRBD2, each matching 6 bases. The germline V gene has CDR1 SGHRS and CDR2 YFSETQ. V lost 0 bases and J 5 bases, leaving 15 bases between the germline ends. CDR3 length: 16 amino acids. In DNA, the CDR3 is TGCGCCAGCAGCTTGGGGGGTAGGGGGGCCGACAATGAGCAGTTCTTC. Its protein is CASSLGGRGADNEQFF.

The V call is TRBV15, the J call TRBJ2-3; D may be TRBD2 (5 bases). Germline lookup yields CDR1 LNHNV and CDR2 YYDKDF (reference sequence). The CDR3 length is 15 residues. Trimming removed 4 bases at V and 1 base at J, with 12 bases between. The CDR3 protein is CATSTRRAGTDTQYF. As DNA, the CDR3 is TGTGCCACCAGCACCCGGCGGGCTGGCACAGATACGCAGTATTTT.

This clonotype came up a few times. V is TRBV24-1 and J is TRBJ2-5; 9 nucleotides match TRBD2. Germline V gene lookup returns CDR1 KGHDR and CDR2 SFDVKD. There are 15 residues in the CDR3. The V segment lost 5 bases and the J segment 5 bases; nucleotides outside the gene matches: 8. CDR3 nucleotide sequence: TGTGCCACCAGTGCGGTAGCGGGAGATGGGGAGACCCAGTACTTC. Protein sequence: CATSAVAGDGETQYF.

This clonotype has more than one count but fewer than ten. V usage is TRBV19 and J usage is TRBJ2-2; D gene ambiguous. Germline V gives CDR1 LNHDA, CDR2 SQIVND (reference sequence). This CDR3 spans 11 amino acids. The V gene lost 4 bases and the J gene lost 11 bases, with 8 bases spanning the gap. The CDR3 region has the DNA TGTGCCAGTAGTACCCTATCCGAGCTGTTTTTT. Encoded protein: CASSTLSELFF.

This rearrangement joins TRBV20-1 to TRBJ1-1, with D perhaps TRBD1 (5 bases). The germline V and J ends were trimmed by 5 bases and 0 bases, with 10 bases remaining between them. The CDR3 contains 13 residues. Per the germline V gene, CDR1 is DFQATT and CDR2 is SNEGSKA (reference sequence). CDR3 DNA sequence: TGCAGTGCTCACGACAGAATGAACACTGAAGCTTTCTTT. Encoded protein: CSAHDRMNTEAFF.

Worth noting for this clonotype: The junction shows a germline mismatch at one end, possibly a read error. The CDR3 DNA is TGTGCCAGCAGAGACTCCGGGGCCAGTCCCCAAGTGACCCAGTACTTC. It translates to CASRDSGASPQVTQYF. The chain employs TRBV6-2 or TRBV6-3 and TRBJ2-5; D could derive from TRBD1 or TRBD2 (5 bases each). The CDR3 is 16 residues long. Per germline, CDR1 MNHEY and CDR2 SVGEGT.

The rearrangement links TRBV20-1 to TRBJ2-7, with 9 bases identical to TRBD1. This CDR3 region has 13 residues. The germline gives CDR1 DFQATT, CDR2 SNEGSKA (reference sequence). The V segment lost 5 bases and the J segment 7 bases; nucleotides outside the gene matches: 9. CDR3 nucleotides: TGCAGTGCTCCCGGGACAGGGTTTAGGGAGCAGTACTTC. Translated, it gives CSAPGTGFREQYF.

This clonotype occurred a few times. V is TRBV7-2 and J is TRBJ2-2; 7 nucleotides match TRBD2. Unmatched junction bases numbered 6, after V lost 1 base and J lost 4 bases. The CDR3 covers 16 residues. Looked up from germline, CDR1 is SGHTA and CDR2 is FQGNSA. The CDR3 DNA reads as TGTGCCAGCAGCTTAGTGGCGGGAGATACCACCGGGGAGCTGTTTTTT. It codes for CASSLVAGDTTGELFF.